The 9 T cell receptor beta chains presented below share a single source sample, sequenced in a study of CD8 T cells in Susac syndrome. With random hexamers, reverse transcription was performed on about 0.5 to 1 ug of RNA. TCRdb redid the calling of the immunoSEQ multiplex PCR reads with MiXCR, one entry per CDR3 protein. This table has more than 85,000 distinct CDR3 sequences, around 95% appearing once. Sequencing was performed on CD4+ T cells from PBMCs. The receptors stem from a human donor in good health.

The chain recombines TRBV7-8 with TRBJ2-2; maybe TRBD2 (7 bases). The CDR3 totals 13 residues. Trimming removed 6 bases at V and 5 bases at J, with 10 bases between. CDR1 and CDR2 (germline): SGHVS, FQNEAQ. The CDR3 sequence is CASRGGRTGELFF. CDR3 DNA: TGTGCCAGCAGGGGGGGGCGAACCGGGGAGCTGTTTTTT. Using reference TRBV7-8 and TRBJ2-2 for the parts outside the CDR3, the full variable domain is GAGVSQSPRYKVAKRGQDVALRCDPISGHVSLFWYQQALGQGPEFLTYFQNEAQLDKSGLPSDRFFAERPEGSVSTLKIQRTQQEDSAVYLCASRGGRTGELFFGEGSRLTVL.

This rearrangement joins TRBV5-1 to TRBJ2-7; D possibly uses TRBD1 or TRBD2 (6 bases each). CDR1 is SGHRS, CDR2 YFSETQ, per germline. The CDR3 has 14 residues. The V end lost 2 bases, the J end lost 0 bases, and 9 bases lay between the germline ends. The CDR3 sequence is CASSFTGASYEQYF. CDR3 nucleotides: TGCGCCAGCAGCTTTACGGGGGCCTCCTACGAGCAGTACTTC.

The chain recombines TRBV3-1 with TRBJ1-1; no firm D call. Between the trimmed V and J ends, which lost 1 base and 5 bases, there was a span of 11 bases. There are 14 residues in the CDR3. CDR1 is LGHDT, CDR2 YNNKEL, per germline (reference sequence). The CDR3 loop is CASSQGHRQTEAFF. The CDR3 DNA is TGTGCCAGCAGCCAAGGACACCGGCAGACTGAAGCTTTCTTT.

The genes are TRBV2 and TRBJ1-5; no reliable D call. The V end lost 4 bases, the J end lost 2 bases, and 9 bases lay between the germline ends. CDR3 length equals 14 residues. CDR1 is SNHLY, CDR2 FYNNEI, per germline. The DNA for the CDR3 is TGTGCCAGCAGTGCGGCCGCGGGCAATCAGCCCCAGCATTTT. Its translation is CASSAAAGNQPQHF.

About this clonotype: One junction end disagrees with the germline gene, perhaps due to a read error. The genes are TRBV23-1 and TRBJ1-2, with TRBD1 identical over 8 bases. TRBV23-1 qualifies as an ORF whose function is uncertain. This CDR3 has 16 amino acids. The CDR3 loop reads CANSRGRGQFNYGYTF. The CDR3 bases are TGCGCCAACAGTCGAGGCAGGGGGCAGTTTAACTATGGCTACACCTTC.

The chain carries TRBV9 and TRBJ2-5; maybe TRBD1 (6 bases). Germline-derived CDR1 and CDR2 are SGDLS and YYNGEE. Deletions cut 4 bases from V and 1 base from J, with 8 bases between. The CDR3 contains 13 residues. The CDR3 region has the DNA TGTGCCAGCAGCCCAGGGGTCCAAGAGACCCAGTACTTC. Protein: CASSPGVQETQYF. Looking up the rest from reference TRBV9 and TRBJ2-5 gives the full variable domain: DSGVTQTPKHLITATGQRVTLRCSPRSGDLSVYWYQQSLDQGLQFLIQYYNGEERAKGNILERFSAQQFPDLHSELNLSSLELGDSALYFCASSPGVQETQYFGPGTRLLVL.

This clonotype was seen only once. The V call is TRBV9, the J call TRBJ2-3; 8 nucleotides agree with TRBD2. Per germline, CDR1 SGDLS and CDR2 YYNGEE. CDR3 length: 19 amino acids. V dropped 3 bases and J dropped 4; count of bases not matched to a gene: 19. The CDR3 region is CASSGGLAGTARRPDTQYF. The CDR3 bases are TGTGCCAGCAGCGGAGGGCTAGCGGGCACCGCGCGGAGGCCAGATACGCAGTATTTT. Based on the CDR3 plus reference TRBV9 and TRBJ2-3, the full variable domain is DSGVTQTPKHLITATGQRVTLRCSPRSGDLSVYWYQQSLDQGLQFLIQYYNGEERAKGNILERFSAQQFPDLHSELNLSSLELGDSALYFCASSGGLAGTARRPDTQYFGPGTRLTVL.

The V call is TRBV18, the J call TRBJ1-1, with a weak D call TRBD1 (5 bases). Germline V gives CDR1 KGHSH, CDR2 LQKENI. Trimming pared 4 bases from V and 0 bases from J, leaving 12 bases between. The CDR3 has 15 residues. Written as DNA, the CDR3 is TGTGCCAGCTCACAAGGACACTTCATGAACACTGAAGCTTTCTTT. This sequence encodes CASSQGHFMNTEAFF. Filled out from reference TRBV18 and TRBJ1-1, the complete variable domain reads NAGVMQNPRHLVRRRGQEARLRCSPMKGHSHVYWYRQLPEEGLKFMVYLQKENIIDESGMPKERFSAEFPKEGPSILRIQQVVRGDSAAYFCASSQGHFMNTEAFFGQGTRLTVV.

J is TRBJ2-5 and V is TRBV5-1; 11 nucleotides match TRBD2. Germline V CDR1 and CDR2: SGHRS, YFSETQ. CDR3 length equals 17 residues. V lost 3 bases to trimming and J lost 2 bases; unmatched junction nucleotides: 9. The DNA of the CDR3 is TGCGCCAGCAGCTGGGGACGGTCTAGCGGGGGGCAAGAGACCCAGTACTTC. The encoded protein is CASSWGRSSGGQETQYF.